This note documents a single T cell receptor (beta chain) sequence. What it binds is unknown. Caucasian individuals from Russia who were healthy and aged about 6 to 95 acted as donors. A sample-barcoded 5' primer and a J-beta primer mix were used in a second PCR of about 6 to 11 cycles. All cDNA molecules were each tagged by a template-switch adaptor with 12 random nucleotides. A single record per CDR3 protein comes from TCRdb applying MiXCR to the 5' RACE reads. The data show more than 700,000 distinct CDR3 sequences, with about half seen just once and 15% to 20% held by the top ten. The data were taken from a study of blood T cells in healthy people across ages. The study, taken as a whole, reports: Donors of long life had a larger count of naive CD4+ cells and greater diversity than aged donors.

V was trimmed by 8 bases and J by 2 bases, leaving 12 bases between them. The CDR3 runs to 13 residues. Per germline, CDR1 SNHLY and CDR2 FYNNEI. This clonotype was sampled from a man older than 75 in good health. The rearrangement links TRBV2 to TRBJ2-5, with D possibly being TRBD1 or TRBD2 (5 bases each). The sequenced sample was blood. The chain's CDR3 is CASGDGLQETQYF. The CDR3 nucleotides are TGTGCCAGCGGGGACGGCCTACAAGAGACCCAGTACTTC. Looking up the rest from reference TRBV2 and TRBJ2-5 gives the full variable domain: EPEVTQTPSHQVTQMGQEVILRCVPISNHLYFYWYRQILGQKVEFLVSFYNNEISEKSEIFDDQFSVERPDGSNFTLKIRSTKLEDSAMYFCASGDGLQETQYFGPGTRLLVL.